This TCR beta chain was recovered during a study of blood T cell repertoires in COVID-19. Study details: From the United States, Italy and Spain came samples of acute and convalescent COVID-19. T cells, B-cell-depleted T cells, or PBMCs provided the cDNA or gDNA that served as material.

V lost 7 bases and J 9 bases, leaving 21 bases between the germline ends. The CDR3 contains 14 residues. CDR1 is LNHDA and CDR2 is SQIVND in the germline V gene (reference sequence). TCRdb keeps only in-frame clones here, not all; method: immunoSEQ multiplex PCR. Here the sample spans some 300,000 clones, around nine tenths being singletons. Everyone who took part was roughly 18 to 89 years old, and they came from about two dozen US areas. Donors in Cohort 3 counted as recovered after two negative PCRs, clearance, or symptom resolution. The chain recombines TRBV19 with TRBJ2-5, with D possibly matching TRBD2 (5 bases). The sample consisted of PBMCs or T cells enriched from blood (not recorded which). The receptor was derived from a woman aged 30 to 39 who had recovered from COVID-19. The CDR3 sequence is CASNARWQDGAQYF. CDR3 sequence (DNA): TGTGCCAGTAACGCTAGATGGCAAGACGGGGCCCAGTACTTC.